Shown below are 28 T cell receptor beta chains from a single sample sequenced in a study of cytomegalovirus exposure and HLA in healthy donors. Primers included in the PCR were 60 Vbeta and 13 Jbeta primers. Profiling relied on immunoSEQ multiplex PCR, and the TCRdb table lists in-frame clones only, not all of them. The profile shows about 110,000 clones, roughly four fifths of them singletons. Material: PBMCs. The source of these receptors is a man aged 18 to 30 in good health and CMV-seronegative.

V usage is TRBV6-5 and J usage is TRBJ2-3; 9 positions match TRBD2. The CDR3 is 16 residues long. V shed 0 bases, J shed 7 bases, and the junction held 8 bases outside the gene matches. CDR1 is MNHEY, CDR2 SVGAGI, per germline. CDR3 residues: CASSYSVSGGSNTQYF. The DNA of the CDR3 is TGTGCCAGCAGTTACTCGGTTAGCGGGGGATCAAATACGCAGTATTTT.

The chain has TRBV11-2 and TRBJ2-7; TRBD2 matches 10 bases. Losses at the gene ends were 1 base for V and 3 bases for J; bases not matched to a gene: 0. CDR3 size: 14 residues. The germline V gene has CDR1 SGHAT and CDR2 FQNNGV. In DNA, the CDR3 is TGTGCCAGCAGCTTAGTAGCGGGGGGCTACGAGCAGTACTTC. This translates into CASSLVAGGYEQYF.

V and J are TRBV19 and TRBJ1-5; weak D call: TRBD1 (6 bases). CDR1 and CDR2 (germline): LNHDA, SQIVND (reference sequence). Between the trimmed V and J ends, which lost 5 bases and 5 bases, there was a span of 13 bases. The CDR3 runs 14 residues. As DNA, the CDR3 is TGTGCCAGTAGTGAAGGGGGAGATTATCAGCCCCAGCATTTT. Its protein product is CASSEGGDYQPQHF. The full variable domain, with the rest looked up from reference TRBV19 and TRBJ1-5, is DGGITQSPKYLFRKEGQNVTLSCEQNLNHDAMYWYRQDPGQGLRLIYYSQIVNDFQKGDIAEGYSVSREKKESFPLTVTSAQKNPTAFYLCASSEGGDYQPQHFGDGTRLSIL.

The J gene is TRBJ2-5, the V gene TRBV11-2; TRBD2 aligns across 8 bases. V shed 4 bases and J 4 bases; nucleotides not matched to a gene: 8. The CDR3 contains 15 residues. CDR1 SGHAT and CDR2 FQNNGV come from the germline V gene. CDR3 residues: CASSSVAGRRETQYF. In DNA, the CDR3 is TGTGCCAGCAGCTCAGTAGCGGGGAGGCGAGAGACCCAGTACTTC. Drawing the rest from reference TRBV11-2 and TRBJ2-5, the complete variable domain is EAGVAQSPRYKIIEKRQSVAFWCNPISGHATLYWYQQILGQGPKLLIQFQNNGVVDDSQLPKDRFSAERLKGVDSTLKIQPAKLEDSAVYLCASSSVAGRRETQYFGPGTRLLVL.

The gene calls are TRBV5-4 and TRBJ2-3, with 11 bases that match TRBD2. V lost 6 bases to trimming and J lost 3 bases; unmatched junction nucleotides: 6. Germline values: CDR1 SGHNT, CDR2 YYREEE (reference sequence). The CDR3 totals 15 residues. The CDR3 spells CASKTPSGGTDTQYF. The CDR3, as DNA: TGTGCCAGCAAAACACCTAGCGGGGGGACAGATACGCAGTATTTT.

The chain couples TRBV6-1 to TRBJ1-1; D possibly corresponds to TRBD1 (5 bases). In germline, CDR1 is MNHNS, CDR2 SASEGT. V was pared by 10 bases and J by 5 bases, with 23 bases between. The CDR3 length is 15 residues. In DNA form, the CDR3 reads TGTGCCACTGCCGGGTTTATGGCGGGGGAGACTGAAGCTTTCTTT. Amino acids: CATAGFMAGETEAFF.

This clone has a handful of counts. The chain combines TRBV5-1 with TRBJ1-1, with D tentatively TRBD1 (5 bases). Germline V gene sequence: CDR1 SGHRS, CDR2 YFSETQ. Trimming took 4 bases from V and 2 from J, leaving 12 bases between them. The CDR3 loop spans 14 amino acids. CDR3 bases: TGCGCCAGCAGCCTTACAACAGGAAACACTGAAGCTTTCTTT. Protein: CASSLTTGNTEAFF. Variable domain in full (rest from reference TRBV5-1 and TRBJ1-1): KAGVTQTPRYLIKTRGQQVTLSCSPISGHRSVSWYQQTPGQGLQFLFEYFSETQRNKGNFPGRFSGRQFSNSRSEMNVSTLELGDSALYLCASSLTTGNTEAFFGQGTRLTVV.

The table lists this clone with a few counts. The V and J genes are TRBV5-5 and TRBJ1-2, with a possible D match to TRBD1 (6 bases). The CDR3 consists of 20 residues. V was clipped by 2 bases and J by 4 bases, with 30 bases between them. Germline V CDR1 and CDR2: SGHKS, YYEKEE (reference sequence). CDR3 nucleotides: TGTGCCAGCAGCTTAGGGGCGCACACTCCGCCCGGGGGGCGACCCTATGGCTACACCTTC. Translation gives CASSLGAHTPPGGRPYGYTF.

The chain is built from TRBV4-2 and TRBJ2-1; no definite D call. Trimming removed 0 bases at V and 10 bases at J, with 10 bases between. The CDR3 has 13 residues. Germline V gene sequence: CDR1 LGHNA, CDR2 YNFKEQ. The CDR3 bases are TGTGCCAGCAGCCAAGATAGATTCCGGGAGCAGTTCTTC. Translated, it gives CASSQDRFREQFF.

This clone was observed a few times. The chain has TRBV2 and TRBJ2-5; 7 bases are shared with TRBD2. V dropped 7 bases and J dropped 13; count of bases not matched to a gene: 12. Germline CDR1 reads SNHLY; CDR2 reads FYNNEI. The CDR3 totals 12 residues. The CDR3 reads CASTLNPGGGYF. CDR3 nucleotide sequence: TGTGCCAGCACCTTAAACCCTGGCGGGGGGTACTTC.

V is TRBV9 and J is TRBJ2-3, with D possibly being TRBD1 (6 bases). Trimming stripped 7 bases from V and 4 bases from J, with 19 bases between. Germline values: CDR1 SGDLS, CDR2 YYNGEE. The CDR3 contains 15 residues. CDR3 bases: TGTGCCAGCGGCCGGGCCCAGGGGAGCGCAGATACGCAGTATTTT. Its translation is CASGRAQGSADTQYF.

This chain's CDR3 is CASEGQGVNTEAFF. The CDR3 nucleotides read TGTGCCAGTGAGGGACAAGGGGTCAACACTGAAGCTTTCTTT. This chain connects TRBV2 to TRBJ1-1; D possibly corresponds to TRBD1 (6 bases). CDR3 length: 14 amino acids. The germline V gene encodes CDR1 SNHLY and CDR2 FYNNEI. V was shortened by 9 bases and J by 2 bases, with 16 bases between the two germline ends.

The chain recombines TRBV11-2 with TRBJ2-7; TRBD1 matches at 9 bases. The V gene end was trimmed by 8 bases and the J gene end by 0 bases; junction bases not matched to a gene: 5. The CDR3 has 14 amino acids. Per germline, CDR1 SGHAT and CDR2 FQNNGV. The CDR3 DNA reads as TGTGCCAGCGAGGGGACAGGGATCTCCTACGAGCAGTACTTC. This translates into CASEGTGISYEQYF.

This sequence joins TRBV6-6 and TRBJ1-5; 8 bases are shared with TRBD1. CDR1 MNHNY and CDR2 SVGAGI come from the germline V gene (reference sequence). The V gene end was trimmed by 5 bases and the J gene end by 7 bases; junction bases not matched to a gene: 13. CDR3 length: 16 residues. The chain's CDR3 is CASSPPRQGTDQPQHF. The DNA for the CDR3 is TGTGCCAGCAGTCCCCCCCGACAGGGGACTGACCAGCCCCAGCATTTT.

The rearrangement links TRBV2 to TRBJ2-3, with D perhaps TRBD2 (6 bases). Germline V gene lookup returns CDR1 SNHLY and CDR2 FYNNEI. V lost 6 bases to trimming and J lost 8 bases, with 21 bases between them. The CDR3 runs 15 residues. CDR3 in amino acids: CASRREKGDPITQYF. In DNA, the CDR3 is TGTGCCAGCAGGCGGGAAAAGGGCGACCCAATTACGCAGTATTTT.

V is TRBV6-5 and J is TRBJ1-2; the D gene is possibly TRBD1 (5 bases). Germline V gene sequence: CDR1 MNHEY, CDR2 SVGAGI. Trimming took off 2 bases at V and 2 bases at J, with 9 bases between the two ends. This CDR3 comprises 14 residues. The CDR3 reads CASSYAAGNYGYTF. The CDR3 nucleotides are TGTGCCAGCAGTTACGCTGCAGGGAACTATGGCTACACCTTC.

The V call is TRBV14, the J call TRBJ2-2; 8 nucleotides match TRBD2. The V segment lost 0 bases and the J segment 4 bases; nucleotides outside the gene matches: 10. The germline gives CDR1 SGHDN, CDR2 FVKESK. The CDR3 contains 18 residues. The CDR3 coding sequence is TGTGCCAGCAGCCAAGATTTGACGGGGGGGCTCTCCACCGGGGAGCTGTTTTTT. Its translation: CASSQDLTGGLSTGELFF.

This rearrangement joins TRBV29-1 to TRBJ1-2; D perhaps matches TRBD1 (5 bases). CDR3 size: 12 residues. V was cut by 4 bases and J by 11 bases, with 17 bases left in between. Germline V lookup: CDR1 SQVTM, CDR2 ANQGSEA. CDR3 region: CSVGGLQEVYTF. The DNA for the CDR3 is TGCAGCGTTGGTGGTTTACAGGAAGTTTACACCTTC.

V is TRBV6-1 and J is TRBJ2-5, with D maybe TRBD1 (6 bases). Germline values: CDR1 MNHNS, CDR2 SASEGT. The CDR3 extends over 12 amino acids. Trimming took 0 bases from V and 7 from J, leaving 6 bases between them. Here the CDR3 reads CASSEAGGTQYF. Here the CDR3 DNA reads TGTGCCAGCAGTGAAGCAGGGGGGACCCAGTACTTC.

The gene calls are TRBV9 and TRBJ1-3; D gene uncertain. CDR1 and CDR2 (germline): SGDLS, YYNGEE. The CDR3 spans 16 residues. Deletions cut 3 bases from V and 2 bases from J, with 15 bases between. CDR3 protein: CASSATGLAAGNTIYF. The CDR3 region has the DNA TGTGCCAGCAGCGCCACCGGACTGGCTGCTGGAAACACCATATATTTT.

The CDR3 is CASSYDSSYEQYF. The CDR3 DNA is TGTGCCAGCAGTTACGACAGTTCCTACGAGCAGTACTTC. This chain links TRBV5-4 with TRBJ2-7; D is perhaps TRBD1 (5 bases). In germline, CDR1 is SGHNT, CDR2 YYREEE (reference sequence). V was clipped by 5 bases and J by 1 base, with 10 bases between them. The CDR3 is 13 amino acids.

This clone was seen only a few times. J is TRBJ2-3 and V is TRBV4-3; a possible D gene is TRBD2 (6 bases). V lost 4 bases and J 0 bases, leaving 20 bases between the germline ends. Per the germline V gene, CDR1 is LGHNA and CDR2 is YSLEER. CDR3 length: 18 amino acids. The CDR3 here is CASSLTQGGELSTDTQYF. The CDR3 DNA reads TGCGCCAGCAGCCTTACCCAGGGCGGGGAGCTGAGCACAGATACGCAGTATTTT.

The gene calls are TRBV7-9 and TRBJ1-5, with 12 positions matching TRBD1. J lost 6 bases, V lost 6 bases, and 6 bases had no gene match. The germline gives CDR1 SEHNR, CDR2 FQNEAQ (reference sequence). This CDR3 comprises 15 residues. CDR3 DNA sequence: TGTGCCAGCAGTTCCGGGACAGGGGGCTTTCAGCCCCAGCATTTT. Translated, it gives CASSSGTGGFQPQHF.

This clone was detected once. V and J are TRBV5-1 and TRBJ2-1; 10 bases align to TRBD2. Trimming took 0 bases from V and 2 from J; bases not matched to a gene: 8. The CDR3 has 18 residues. Per the germline V gene, CDR1 is SGHRS and CDR2 is YFSETQ. The CDR3 bases are TGCGCCAGCAGCTTGGCGAGAGCGGGGGGGCTCACCTACAATGAGCAGTTCTTC. It is translated as CASSLARAGGLTYNEQFF. The full variable domain, in which reference TRBV5-1 and TRBJ2-1 provide the parts outside the CDR3, is KAGVTQTPRYLIKTRGQQVTLSCSPISGHRSVSWYQQTPGQGLQFLFEYFSETQRNKGNFPGRFSGRQFSNSRSEMNVSTLELGDSALYLCASSLARAGGLTYNEQFFGPGTRLTVL.

This chain uses TRBV15 with TRBJ1-6, with TRBD1 matching over 8 bases. Trimming cost V 2 bases and J 7 bases; bases outside gene matches: 4. The germline V gene encodes CDR1 LNHNV and CDR2 YYDKDF (reference sequence). This CDR3 spans 15 amino acids. The CDR3: CATSRRTGNNSPLHF. The CDR3 region has the DNA TGTGCCACCAGCAGACGGACAGGGAACAATTCACCCCTCCACTTT.

The rearrangement uses TRBV9 and TRBJ2-2, with 14 nucleotides matching TRBD2. V was pared by 4 bases and J by 6 bases, with 11 bases of the junction left unmatched. Germline values: CDR1 SGDLS, CDR2 YYNGEE. The CDR3 sequence is 18 residues long. CDR3 DNA: TGTGCCAGCAGCACCGGACTAGCGGGGGGAATGGGGCCCGGGGAGCTGTTTTTT. This translates into CASSTGLAGGMGPGELFF.

The rearrangement joins TRBV7-3 to TRBJ2-1; no firm D call. Germline assignment: CDR1 SGHTA and CDR2 FQGTGA. This CDR3 region has 12 residues. The ends were cut back, 5 bases at V and 5 bases at J, with 7 bases in the middle. The CDR3 bases are TGTGCCAGCAGCCTGTTTCACAATGAGCAGTTCTTC. This codes for CASSLFHNEQFF.

This chain joins TRBV19 and TRBJ2-7; possibly TRBD2 for D (6 bases). The length of the CDR3 is 14 residues. With 3 bases removed from V and 2 bases from J, the gap between germline ends came to 11 bases. CDR1 LNHDA and CDR2 SQIVND come from the germline V gene (reference sequence). CDR3 sequence reads: CASSMRREPYEQYF. For the CDR3, the DNA is TGTGCCAGTAGTATGAGGAGGGAACCCTACGAGCAGTACTTC. Looking up the rest from reference TRBV19 and TRBJ2-7 gives the full variable domain: DGGITQSPKYLFRKEGQNVTLSCEQNLNHDAMYWYRQDPGQGLRLIYYSQIVNDFQKGDIAEGYSVSREKKESFPLTVTSAQKNPTAFYLCASSMRREPYEQYFGPGTRLTVT.